Listed below are T cell receptor beta chains from one sample, sequenced in a study of T cells in Graves' hyperthyroidism and ophthalmopathy. TCRdb re-called the multiplex PCR reads with MiXCR, one entry per CDR3 protein. The sample has approximately 740,000 distinct CDR3 sequences; around 15% are singletons. The sequenced sample consisted of blood. The receptor set was obtained from a woman between 18 and 30 years old with Graves' hyperthyroidism. CDR3s include the opening cysteine and the closing phenylalanine or tryptophan. A D gene is named only where the DNA matches it firmly. Size tells how often a clone was seen (once, few, many) or the class of an expanded clone, and some rows leave it out.

TRBV13	NA	TRBJ2-7	few	TGTGCCAGCAGCAACCAGGGATCCTCCTACGAGCAGTACTTC	CASSNQGSSYEQYF
TRBV30	NA	TRBJ2-1	many	TGTGCCTGGAGTGTCCAGGGGTACAATGAGCAGTTCTTC	CAWSVQGYNEQFF
TRBV28	TRBD1	TRBJ1-4	NA	TGTGCCAGCAGAGGACAGGGGGCCACTACTGAAAAACTGTTTTTT	CASRGQGATTEKLFF
TRBV19	NA	TRBJ2-3	few	TGTGCCAGTAGTGGGGGCCTAGATACGCAGTATTTT	CASSGGLDTQYF
TRBV7-2	NA	TRBJ2-5	many	TGTGCCAGCAGCTTAGTTGCTTGGGGGGAGACCCAGTACTTC	CASSLVAWGETQYF
TRBV5-1	TRBD2	TRBJ2-7	few	TGCGCCAGCTCCGGGGGGATAAACTACGAGCAGTACTTC	CASSGGINYEQYF
TRBV20-1	TRBD2	TRBJ2-7	few	TGCAGTGCTAATTTGTATAGCGGGATCCGCTACGAGCAGTACTTC	CSANLYSGIRYEQYF
TRBV20-1	TRBD1	TRBJ1-5	many	TGCAGTGCTAGGGGACAGGGCAATCAGCCCCAGCATTTT	CSARGQGNQPQHF
TRBV19	NA	TRBJ2-7	NA	TGTGCCAGTAGTACGCCCGGGGGCTTCGAGCAGTACTTC	CASSTPGGFEQYF
TRBV9	NA	TRBJ1-5	NA	TGTGCCAGCAGCGCCGGAAGTAGCAATCAGCCCCAGCATTTT	CASSAGSSNQPQHF
TRBV7-8	NA	TRBJ2-7	many	TGTGCCAGCAGCTTAGCTAGGACGGACCCCTACGAGCAGTACTTC	CASSLARTDPYEQYF
TRBV13	NA	TRBJ2-5	many	TGTGCCAGCAGCGCCCGGACCTTCTTGGAGACCCAGTACTTC	CASSARTFLETQYF
TRBV20-1	NA	TRBJ2-5	many	TGCAGTGCTAGAGCCTACCAGAAAGAGACCCAGTACTTC	CSARAYQKETQYF
TRBV6-5	NA	TRBJ2-1	many	TGTGCCAGCAGTTACCGTCAGAATGAGCAGTTCTTC	CASSYRQNEQFF
TRBV18	TRBD2	TRBJ2-1	many	TGTGCCAGCTCACCACCTGCGGGAGTTCAGCATGAGCAGTTCTTC	CASSPPAGVQHEQFF
TRBV5-5	NA	TRBJ2-1	many	TGTGCCAGCAGCCTGGAGCTAGCCCCCTACAATGAGCAGTTCTTC	CASSLELAPYNEQFF
TRBV7-2	NA	TRBJ2-5	few	TGTGCCAGCAGCTTAGAACTGCCTCAAGAGACCCAGTACTTC	CASSLELPQETQYF
TRBV11-3	NA	TRBJ2-5	NA	TGTGCCAGCAGCTTGCCCTGGACAGACCAAGAGACCCAGTACTTC	CASSLPWTDQETQYF
TRBV15	TRBD1	TRBJ1-1	many	TGTGCCACCAGCAGCCTACAGGGGGCGGGGGGCACTGAAGCTTTCTTT	CATSSLQGAGGTEAFF
TRBV24-1	NA	TRBJ2-5	many	TGTGCCACCAGTGATCGGGCCGATAATATCCAAGAGACCCAGTACTTC	CATSDRADNIQETQYF
TRBV7-2	TRBD1	TRBJ2-3	NA	TGTGCCAGCAGCTTAGACACTACGACAGGGGGCAGGGATACGCAGTATTTT	CASSLDTTTGGRDTQYF
TRBV13	NA	TRBJ2-7	many	TGTGCCAGCAGCCCACGTTGGGGGCGCAGCCTCGGGGCGGTCTACGAGCAGTACTTC	CASSPRWGRSLGAVYEQYF
TRBV19	TRBD2	TRBJ2-1	few	TGTGCCAGTAGTAGCCCCGCGCGGGCCTCTCGGGGGGAGGGTCTCTATGCCAATGAGCAGTTCTTC	CASSSPARASRGEGLYANEQFF
TRBV18	NA	TRBJ2-7	many	TGTGCCAGCTCAGCAGAGGGCGGGAAAGAGCAGTACTTC	CASSAEGGKEQYF
TRBV9	NA	TRBJ1-2	few	TGTGCCAGCAGCGTAGCCGGACCTGGTGGCTACACCTTC	CASSVAGPGGYTF
TRBV27	TRBD2	TRBJ2-1	few	TGTGCCAGCAGTTTACTTCTCGGGGCCGGGGGGGACAATGAGCAGTTCTTC	CASSLLLGAGGDNEQFF
TRBV20-1	NA	TRBJ1-1	many	TGCAGTGCTAGAGATTGGTATGGCGAGGGGGGAGACACTGAAGCTTTCTTT	CSARDWYGEGGDTEAFF
TRBV9	TRBD1	TRBJ2-2	NA	TGTGCCAGCAGCGTAGGACAGGGGGCCGGGGAGCTGTTTTTT	CASSVGQGAGELFF
TRBV20-1	TRBD2	TRBJ2-3	NA	TGCAGTGCTAGAAAATACTTAGGAGCGGGGGGGGAGGGACCCACAGATACGCAGTATTTT	CSARKYLGAGGEGPTDTQYF
TRBV12-3/TRBV12-4	TRBD2	TRBJ2-2	many	TGTGCCAGCAGTAACGGACTAGCGGGAGCCACCGGGGAGCTGTTTTTT	CASSNGLAGATGELFF
TRBV5-4	NA	TRBJ2-3	NA	TGTGCCAGCAGCTTGGACACAGGGACAGATACGCAGTATTTT	CASSLDTGTDTQYF
TRBV5-5	TRBD1	TRBJ2-7	NA	TGTGCCAGCAGATCCCCTGGACAGGGTATCTCCGAGCAGTACTTC	CASRSPGQGISEQYF
TRBV6-5	NA	TRBJ2-1	NA	TGTGCCAGCAGTTACGGGACGAAACAGTTCTTC	CASSYGTKQFF
TRBV12-3/TRBV12-4	TRBD1	TRBJ1-1	many	TGTGCCAGCAGCCTCGAGACAGGGAGAAGCACTGAAGCTTTCTTT	CASSLETGRSTEAFF
TRBV28	NA	TRBJ2-5	many	TGTGCCAGCAGTTGGGACTTTGGAAAGACCCAGTACTTC	CASSWDFGKTQYF
TRBV6-1	NA	TRBJ2-5	NA	TGTGCCAGCAGTAAACAGGGTGTAGAGACCCAGTACTTC	CASSKQGVETQYF
TRBV28	NA	TRBJ1-5	many	TGTGCCAGCACTGCGGGACGGGGCTATCAGCCCCAGCATTTT	CASTAGRGYQPQHF
TRBV7-9	NA	TRBJ2-7	NA	TGTGCCAGCAGCCGCCTGGCAGTTTCCTACGAGCAGTACTTC	CASSRLAVSYEQYF
TRBV18	TRBD1	TRBJ2-7	many	TGTGCCAGCTCTGGGACAGGGACCTCCTACGAGCAGTACTTC	CASSGTGTSYEQYF
TRBV11-3	NA	TRBJ2-1	many	TGTGCCAGCAGCGCCGGGACCTACAATGAGCAGTTCTTC	CASSAGTYNEQFF
TRBV25-1	TRBD1	TRBJ2-5	NA	TGTGCCAGCAGGACAGGGGGGTTGGAGACCCAGTACTTC	CASRTGGLETQYF
TRBV25-1	NA	TRBJ1-5	NA	TGTGCCAGCAGCCGGGACATACATCAGCCCCAGCATTTT	CASSRDIHQPQHF
TRBV29-1	NA	TRBJ2-5	NA	TGCAGCGTCTCTCAAGAGACCCAGTACTTC	CSVSQETQYF
TRBV3-1	NA	TRBJ1-1	many	TGTGCCAGCAGCTCTCCGGTCGGGACGGGTTGGACTGAAGCTTTCTTT	CASSSPVGTGWTEAFF
TRBV7-2	NA	TRBJ2-1	NA	TGTGCCAGCAGCCAAGGACTCCCCCCGCTCAATGAGCAGTTCTTC	CASSQGLPPLNEQFF
TRBV30	NA	TRBJ2-2	NA	TGTGCCTGGAGTGTCTCTGTCTCGTGGGAGCTGTTTTTT	CAWSVSVSWELFF
TRBV20-1	TRBD2	TRBJ2-5	NA	TGCAATGCTAGAGGGCGACTAGCGGGAGATTTTGAGACCCAGTACTTC	CNARGRLAGDFETQYF
TRBV11-2	NA	TRBJ2-1	many	TGTGCCAGCAGCTTGGAGACTAGGGGGCAGTTCTTC	CASSLETRGQFF
TRBV6-5	TRBD1	TRBJ2-1	NA	TGTGCCAGCAGATTAGACAGGGACCCCTACAATGAGCAGTTCTTC	CASRLDRDPYNEQFF
TRBV19	TRBD1	TRBJ2-1	NA	TGTGCCAGTAGTATGGGTGGGACAGGTAACAATGAGCAGTTCTTC	CASSMGGTGNNEQFF
TRBV13	NA	TRBJ2-2	NA	TGTGCCAGCGGCGCCGGGGGAGGCGGGGAGCTGTTTTTT	CASGAGGGGELFF
TRBV2	NA	TRBJ2-5	many	TGTGCCAGCCCCTCGTTTTCCCAGTACTTC	CASPSFSQYF
TRBV20-1	TRBD1	TRBJ1-5	NA	TGCAGTGCTATGGACAGGGGAGGGCGGCAGCCCCAGCATTTT	CSAMDRGGRQPQHF
TRBV6-2/TRBV6-3	NA	TRBJ1-1	many	TGTGCCAGCAGTTACCAGGGAGTCATCACTGAAGCTTTCTTT	CASSYQGVITEAFF
TRBV4-1	TRBD2	TRBJ2-7	many	TGCGCCAGCAGCCAAGATCCCGGACTAGCTGTGAGCTACGAGCAGTACTTC	CASSQDPGLAVSYEQYF
TRBV28	NA	TRBJ2-7	few	TGTGCCAGCGGTCGGCCAGGATCTTCCTACGAGCAGTACTTC	CASGRPGSSYEQYF
TRBV10-2	NA	TRBJ1-5	many	TGCGCCAGTAGGGCCGAAAGGAGTCAGCCCCAGCATTTT	CASRAERSQPQHF
TRBV25-1	NA	TRBJ2-5	NA	TGTGCCAGCTCCACAGGAATGGAGACCCAGTACTTC	CASSTGMETQYF